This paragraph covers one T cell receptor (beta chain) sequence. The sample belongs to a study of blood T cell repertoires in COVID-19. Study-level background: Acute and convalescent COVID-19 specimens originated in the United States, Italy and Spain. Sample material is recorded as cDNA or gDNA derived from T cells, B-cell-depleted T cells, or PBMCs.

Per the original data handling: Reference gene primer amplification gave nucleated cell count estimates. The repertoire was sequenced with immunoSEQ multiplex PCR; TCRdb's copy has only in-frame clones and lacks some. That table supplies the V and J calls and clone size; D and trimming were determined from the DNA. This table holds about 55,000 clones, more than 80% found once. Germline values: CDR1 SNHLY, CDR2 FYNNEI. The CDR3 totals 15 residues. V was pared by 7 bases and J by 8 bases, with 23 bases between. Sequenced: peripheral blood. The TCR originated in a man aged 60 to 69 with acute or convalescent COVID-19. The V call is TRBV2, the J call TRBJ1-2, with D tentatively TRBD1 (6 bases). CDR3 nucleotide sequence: TGTGCCAGCACCGACAGGAGAACTCCTATGAGGGGCTACACCTTC. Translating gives CASTDRRTPMRGYTF.